The sequence of this T cell receptor (beta chain) was determined in a study of shared clonotypes between healthy human individuals. Generated by immunoSEQ multiplex PCR, the TCRdb table keeps only in-frame clones and is missing some. The profile shows about 320,000 clones, more than 75% of them singletons. The CDR3 extends over 13 amino acids. Per germline, CDR1 MNHEY and CDR2 SMNVEV (reference sequence). V was pared by 5 bases and J by 2 bases, with 3 bases of the junction left unmatched. For this clone: Other nucleotide sequences in the sample specify the same CDR3.

The chain employs TRBV27 and TRBJ2-7; 7 bases are a match to TRBD1. This sequence originates from a man between 18 and 29 years old in good health. Sample: memory CD8+ T cells sorted from blood. Subset noted: CD45RO+ cells pooled with CCR7-negative TemRA cells. Here the CDR3 reads CASSRQGAYEQYF. In DNA form, the CDR3 reads TGTGCCAGCAGTCGACAGGGCGCCTACGAGCAGTACTTC.